This record covers a single TCR beta chain. Its target antigen remains unknown. Base qualities are not at hand, and no much larger clone is one base apart. The sample belongs to a study of blood T cell repertoires in COVID-19 (dated by TCRdb to about 2020). About the full investigation: The collaborator samples originated in the United States, Italy and Spain and spanned the acute and convalescent phases of COVID-19. The prospective study material was composed of cDNA or gDNA derived from T cells, B-cell-depleted T cells, or PBMCs. Deeply sampled blood TCRbeta repertoires from subjects exposed to, actively infected with, or recovered from COVID-19 were included in the dataset. A freely available public database, intended as a resource for researchers studying the immune response to SARS-CoV-2, is where the repertoires were released. The samples were drawn from two sources: the first 160 participants of the ongoing ImmuneRACE study, and 1,000 to 1,500 subjects contributed by 6 global collaborators. A de-identified subject ID, COVID-19 status, age in years and sex were almost always included in the sample metadata. Where HLA class I and class II types were available, the types were taken from metadata supplied by the sample provider, not from assay-based typing. General study outcomes and caveats: How much clinical and demographic metadata was included differed by source and by participant, and the metadata was provided uncurated.

TCRbeta CDR3 regions were amplified from genomic DNA by means of the immunoSEQ Assay, a bias-controlled multiplex PCR. The paper's data handling went like this. The number of nucleated cells in each sample was estimated from the amplification of reference gene primers within the assay. Sequence reads were collapsed and filtered to measure the absolute abundance of every unique TCRbeta CDR3 rearrangement. For each sample, productive Simpson clonality was calculated as the square root of Simpson's diversity index across productive rearrangements. Not all clones reach the TCRdb copy of this immuneACCESS table, which keeps in-frame sequences only. Checked studies attribute under half of the gap to unresolved V genes and leave the rest unexplained. V, J and clone size are taken as reported in that table, and D and trimming were inferred from the DNA itself. Counted in this sample were roughly 150,000 clones; approximately 90% of them appeared once. Together, the top ten hold roughly 5.3% of the sample.

The trim is 0 bases for V and 5 bases for J, with a gap of 16 bases between the germline ends. In the germline V gene, CDR1 corresponds to KGHSH and CDR2 to LQKENI. The CDR3 goes from the cysteine to the phenylalanine over 16 residues. Only the CDR3 DNA is retained, 48 bases long and in frame from the first base. At one collaborating source in Seattle, patients were enrolled during active infection and were followed longitudinally through the course of disease. Whole blood was collected in K2EDTA tubes by collaborating institutions according to the institutions' own protocols. Collaborator samples were shipped for TCRbeta analysis as frozen whole blood, isolated PBMCs, or DNA extracted from either sample type.

This receptor was taken from a man younger than 35 with COVID-19, enrolled during active disease. Material: peripheral blood. The chain employs TRBV18 and TRBJ1-2; the D gene is perhaps TRBD1, on 5 matching bases. The CDR3 region reads CASSPPAGPEAYGYTF. The nucleotide sequence reads as follows: TGTGCCAGCTCACCACCGGCAGGGCCCGAGGCTTATGGCTACACCTTC.